The rows below give T cell receptor beta chains drawn from one sample of a study of T cells after yellow fever vaccination. TCRdb fed the 5' RACE reads into MiXCR, producing one record per CDR3 protein. The sample includes 300,000 to 350,000 distinct CDR3 sequences, 7% to 10% of them seen just once. The sequencing here drew on PBMCs, taken more than 35 days after the first yellow fever vaccination. These receptors originate from a man younger than 30 who received the YFV17D yellow fever vaccine. Each CDR3 is given with its conserved first and last residue. A D gene is named only where the DNA matches it firmly. Not all rows give a size; the values are once, few, many and, for expanded clones, a class.

v_gene	abundance	j_gene	d_gene	CDR3nt	CDR3aa
TRBV18	.	TRBJ2-7	TRBD1	TGTGCCAGCTCACCGAATACCGGGACAGGGGGCACCTACGAGCAGTACTTC	CASSPNTGTGGTYEQYF
TRBV5-6	few	TRBJ2-7	.	TGTGCCAGCAGCTTCGGTCACGGGCCCTACGAGCAGTACTTC	CASSFGHGPYEQYF
TRBV28	.	TRBJ2-5	TRBD1	TGTGCCAGCAGTGGGTCAGACAGGGCTCAAGAGACCCAGTACTTC	CASSGSDRAQETQYF
TRBV7-6	few	TRBJ2-5	TRBD2	TGTGCCAGCAGTTACATAGCGGGGGCGGAGACCCAGTACTTC	CASSYIAGAETQYF
TRBV7-8	.	TRBJ2-5	TRBD1	TGTGCCAGCAGACCCAACAGGGGCGAACAAGAGACCCAGTACTTC	CASRPNRGEQETQYF
TRBV20-1	few	TRBJ1-5	TRBD1	TGCAGTGCTAACCGGGACAGGTACAATCAGCCCCAGCATTTT	CSANRDRYNQPQHF
TRBV29-1	few	TRBJ1-5	.	TGCAGCGTCCGGGAAGGGGTAGATCAGCCCCAGCATTTT	CSVREGVDQPQHF
TRBV25-1	.	TRBJ2-3	.	TGTGCCAGCAGTGGTTCGGGTACGCAGTATTTT	CASSGSGTQYF
TRBV15	few	TRBJ1-5	TRBD1	TGTGCCACCAGTCCCAGTGGACAGGGCAATCAGCCCCAGCATTTT	CATSPSGQGNQPQHF
TRBV7-2	few	TRBJ1-5	.	TGTGCCAGCAGCGAAGCCACGACCGATCAGCCCCAGCATTTT	CASSEATTDQPQHF
TRBV5-8	.	TRBJ2-3	TRBD1	TGTGCCAGCAGTTTGGCCCCTCGTCGGACAGGTAGTGGTACGCAGTATTTT	CASSLAPRRTGSGTQYF
TRBV6-2/TRBV6-3	.	TRBJ2-3	TRBD2	TGTGCCAGCAGCCGACTAGCGGGAATCACAGATACGCAGTATTTT	CASSRLAGITDTQYF
TRBV7-2	few	TRBJ2-5	TRBD2	TGTGCCAGCAGCACCGGGGGGAGAGAGACCCAGTACTTC	CASSTGGRETQYF
TRBV5-1	.	TRBJ2-2	.	TGCGCCAGCAGCTTGGCCATAGGGGCCGTCCGTACCGGGGAGCTGTTTTTT	CASSLAIGAVRTGELFF
TRBV25-1	.	TRBJ1-6	TRBD1	TGTGCCAGCAGTGAATCCCCAGGGGGCGATTCACCCCTCCACTTT	CASSESPGGDSPLHF
TRBV27	few	TRBJ2-5	TRBD2	TGTGCCAGCAGTCGACCACCGGGAGGCCTGGGCAAAGAGACCCAGTACTTC	CASSRPPGGLGKETQYF
TRBV27	few	TRBJ2-2	.	TGTGCCAGCAGTTTACTCGGGGAGCTGTTTTTT	CASSLLGELFF
TRBV5-1	many	TRBJ1-3	.	TGCGCCAGCAGCTTGGTTACAGGGACCTCTGGAAACACCATATATTTT	CASSLVTGTSGNTIYF
TRBV7-2	.	TRBJ2-4	TRBD2	TGTGCCAGCAGCTTATCCTCGGCGGGGGGGCCGGGAAACATTCAGTACTTC	CASSLSSAGGPGNIQYF
TRBV4-2	few	TRBJ2-5	.	TGTGCCAGCAGCCCCCCATACCAAGAGACCCAGTACTTC	CASSPPYQETQYF
TRBV7-2	few	TRBJ1-5	TRBD1	TGTGCCAGCAGCTCGCCACCCGGGACAGGGTATCAGCCCCAGCATTTT	CASSSPPGTGYQPQHF
TRBV12-3/TRBV12-4	.	TRBJ1-6	.	TGTGCCAGCACCAAGCTGGAGGGTGGGAATTCACCCCTCCACTTT	CASTKLEGGNSPLHF
TRBV15	many	TRBJ2-5	.	TGTGCCACCAGCAGAGATGCGGAGACCCAGTACTTC	CATSRDAETQYF
TRBV4-3	many	TRBJ2-7	TRBD1	TGCGCCAGCAGCCAAGGGACAGGGTACGAGCAGTACTTC	CASSQGTGYEQYF
TRBV5-1	few	TRBJ2-5	TRBD1	TGCGCCAGCAGCTTTGACAGGGTCCAAGAGACCCAGTACTTC	CASSFDRVQETQYF
TRBV5-6	few	TRBJ2-7	.	TGTGCCAGCAGAGCGGCAGGCGAAAACTACGAGCAGTACTTC	CASRAAGENYEQYF
TRBV6-6	.	TRBJ1-5	.	TGTGCCAGCAGGACCCTAAATCAGCCCCAGCATTTT	CASRTLNQPQHF
TRBV7-9	.	TRBJ2-3	.	TGTGCCAGCAGCCCATCCCAGGGAGGCACAGATACGCAGTATTTT	CASSPSQGGTDTQYF
TRBV12-3/TRBV12-4	.	TRBJ2-2	TRBD1	TGTGCCAGCAGAAGACAGGGGCAGGGCGGGGAGCTGTTTTTT	CASRRQGQGGELFF
TRBV5-4	many	TRBJ2-2	TRBD2	TGTGCCAGCAGCCCCGGACTAGCGGGGGGGAACACCGGGGAGCTGTTTTTT	CASSPGLAGGNTGELFF
TRBV12-3/TRBV12-4	few	TRBJ2-1	.	TGTGCCAGCAGTCCGCGACAGGCCTCCTACAATGAGCAGTTCTTC	CASSPRQASYNEQFF
TRBV7-9	few	TRBJ1-3	TRBD1	TGTGCCAGCAGACCTCCGGGACAGGACGGAAACACCATATATTTT	CASRPPGQDGNTIYF
TRBV28	.	TRBJ2-5	.	TGTGCCAGCCGGACGACAGGTCTCTCGGCCCAGTACTTC	CASRTTGLSAQYF